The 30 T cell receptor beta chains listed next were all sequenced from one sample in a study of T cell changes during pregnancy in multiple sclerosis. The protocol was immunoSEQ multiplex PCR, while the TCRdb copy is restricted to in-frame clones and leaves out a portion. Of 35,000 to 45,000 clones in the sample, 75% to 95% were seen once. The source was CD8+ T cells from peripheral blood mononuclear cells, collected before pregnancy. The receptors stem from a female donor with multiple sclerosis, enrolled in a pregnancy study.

CDR3 sequence (DNA): TGTGCCAGCAGCCCCCCACCCAGGGCGGGAAACACTGAAGCTTTCTTT. Translated, it gives CASSPPPRAGNTEAFF. The V and J genes are TRBV5-4 and TRBJ1-1; possibly TRBD1 for D (5 bases). Per the germline V gene, CDR1 is SGHNT and CDR2 is YYREEE (reference sequence). V lost 4 bases to trimming and J lost 2 bases, with 18 bases between them. This CDR3 has 16 amino acids.

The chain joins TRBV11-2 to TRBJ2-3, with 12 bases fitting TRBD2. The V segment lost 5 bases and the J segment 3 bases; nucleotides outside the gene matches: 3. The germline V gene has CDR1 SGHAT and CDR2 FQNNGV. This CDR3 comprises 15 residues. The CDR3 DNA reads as TGTGCCAGCAGCCATCTAGCGGGAGGGACAGATACGCAGTATTTT. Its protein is CASSHLAGGTDTQYF.

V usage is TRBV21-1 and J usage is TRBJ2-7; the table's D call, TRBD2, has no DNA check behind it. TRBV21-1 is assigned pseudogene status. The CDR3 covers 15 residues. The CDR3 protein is CASSIGLDGSYEQYF. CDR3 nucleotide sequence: TGTGCCAGCAGCATCGGACTAGATGGTTCCTACGAGCAGTACTTC.

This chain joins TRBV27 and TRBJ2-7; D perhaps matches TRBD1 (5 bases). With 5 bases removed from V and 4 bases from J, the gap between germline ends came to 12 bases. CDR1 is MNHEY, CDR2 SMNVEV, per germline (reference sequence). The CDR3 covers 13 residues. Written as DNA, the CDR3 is TGTGCCAGCAGTAGATTAAGACAGTACGAGCAGTACTTC. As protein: CASSRLRQYEQYF.

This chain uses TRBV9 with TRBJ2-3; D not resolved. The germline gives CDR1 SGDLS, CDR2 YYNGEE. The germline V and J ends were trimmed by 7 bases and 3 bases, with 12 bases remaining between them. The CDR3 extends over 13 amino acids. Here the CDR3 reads CASSSGRTDTQYF. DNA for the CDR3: TGTGCCAGCTCTAGTGGTAGGACAGATACGCAGTATTTT.

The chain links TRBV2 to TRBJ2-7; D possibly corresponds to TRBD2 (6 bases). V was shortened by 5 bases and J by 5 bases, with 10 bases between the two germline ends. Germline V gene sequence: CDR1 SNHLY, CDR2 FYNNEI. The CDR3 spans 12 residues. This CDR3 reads CASSRLVHEQYF. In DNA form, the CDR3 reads TGTGCCAGCAGTCGACTAGTCCACGAGCAGTACTTC.

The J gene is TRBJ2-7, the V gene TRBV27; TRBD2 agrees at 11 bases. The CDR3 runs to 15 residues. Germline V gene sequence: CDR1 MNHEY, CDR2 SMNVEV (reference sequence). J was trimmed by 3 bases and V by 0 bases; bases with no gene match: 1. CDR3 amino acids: CASSLSGLADYEQYF. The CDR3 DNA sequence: TGTGCCAGCAGTTTATCGGGACTAGCGGACTACGAGCAGTACTTC.

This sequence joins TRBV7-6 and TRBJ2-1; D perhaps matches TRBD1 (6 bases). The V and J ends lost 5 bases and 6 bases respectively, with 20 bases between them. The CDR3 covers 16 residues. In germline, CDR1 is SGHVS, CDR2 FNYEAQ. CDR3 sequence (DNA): TGTGCCAGCAGCCCATTTTCTGGGACATCCATCAATGAGCAGTTCTTC. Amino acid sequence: CASSPFSGTSINEQFF.

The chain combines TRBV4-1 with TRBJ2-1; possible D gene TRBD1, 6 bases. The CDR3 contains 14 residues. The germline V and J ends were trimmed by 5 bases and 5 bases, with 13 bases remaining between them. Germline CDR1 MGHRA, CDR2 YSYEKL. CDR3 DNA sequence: TGCGCCAGCAGCGCAGGGGCCTTCCACAATGAGCAGTTCTTC. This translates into CASSAGAFHNEQFF.

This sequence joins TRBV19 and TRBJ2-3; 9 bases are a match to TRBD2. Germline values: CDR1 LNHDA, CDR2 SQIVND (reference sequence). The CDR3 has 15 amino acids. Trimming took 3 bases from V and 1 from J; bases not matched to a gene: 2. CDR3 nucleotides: TGTGCCAGTAGTATTAAGCGGGAGGGCACAGATACGCAGTATTTT. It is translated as CASSIKREGTDTQYF. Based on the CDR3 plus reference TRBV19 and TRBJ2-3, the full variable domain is DGGITQSPKYLFRKEGQNVTLSCEQNLNHDAMYWYRQDPGQGLRLIYYSQIVNDFQKGDIAEGYSVSREKKESFPLTVTSAQKNPTAFYLCASSIKREGTDTQYFGPGTRLTVL.

CDR3 amino acids: CASSLSSGGGWGAFF. In DNA form, the CDR3 reads TGTGCCAGCAGTTTATCGTCGGGGGGGGGTTGGGGTGCTTTCTTT. The chain is built from TRBV27 and TRBJ1-1, with D possibly matching TRBD1 (5 bases). Germline V lookup: CDR1 MNHEY, CDR2 SMNVEV (reference sequence). V was cut by 0 bases and J by 11 bases, with 19 bases left in between. This CDR3 comprises 15 residues.

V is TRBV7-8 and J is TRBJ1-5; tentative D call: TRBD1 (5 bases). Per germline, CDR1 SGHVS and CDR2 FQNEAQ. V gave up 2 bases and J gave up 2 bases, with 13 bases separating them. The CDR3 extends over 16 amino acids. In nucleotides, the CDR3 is TGTGCCAGCAGCTTAACCGGGCAGGGTGGCAATCAGCCCCAGCATTTT. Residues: CASSLTGQGGNQPQHF.

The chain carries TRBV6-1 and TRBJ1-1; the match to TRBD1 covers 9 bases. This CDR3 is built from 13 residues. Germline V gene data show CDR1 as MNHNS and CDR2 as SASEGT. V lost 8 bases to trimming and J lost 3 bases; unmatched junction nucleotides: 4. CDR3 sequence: CASGGQGYTEAFF. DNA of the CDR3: TGTGCCAGCGGGGGACAGGGATACACTGAAGCTTTCTTT.

The CDR3 region is CASPGQGSEKLFF. The CDR3 bases are TGTGCCAGCCCCGGGCAGGGGTCTGAAAAACTGTTTTTT. This sequence joins TRBV2 and TRBJ1-4, with a weak D call TRBD1 (6 bases). V was trimmed by 8 bases and J by 7 bases, leaving 14 bases between them. The CDR3 is made up of 13 amino acids. CDR1 SNHLY and CDR2 FYNNEI come from the germline V gene.

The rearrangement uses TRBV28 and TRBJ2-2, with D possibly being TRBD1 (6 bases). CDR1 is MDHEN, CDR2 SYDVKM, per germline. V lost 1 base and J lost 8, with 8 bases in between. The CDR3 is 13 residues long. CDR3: CASSLSGAGELFF. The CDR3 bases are TGTGCCAGCAGTTTATCAGGGGCGGGGGAGCTGTTTTTT.

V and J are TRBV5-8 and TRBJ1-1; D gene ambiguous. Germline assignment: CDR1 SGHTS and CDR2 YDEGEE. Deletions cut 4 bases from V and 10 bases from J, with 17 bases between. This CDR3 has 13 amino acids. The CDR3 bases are TGTGCCAGCAGCATTGGTAGTTCCCGGGGAGCTTTCTTT. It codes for CASSIGSSRGAFF.

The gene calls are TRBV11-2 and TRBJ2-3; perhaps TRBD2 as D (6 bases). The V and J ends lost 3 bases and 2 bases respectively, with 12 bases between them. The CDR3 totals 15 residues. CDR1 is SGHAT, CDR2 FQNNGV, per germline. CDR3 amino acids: CASSFTGSATDTQYF. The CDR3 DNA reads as TGTGCCAGCAGCTTCACCGGGAGTGCCACAGATACGCAGTATTTT.

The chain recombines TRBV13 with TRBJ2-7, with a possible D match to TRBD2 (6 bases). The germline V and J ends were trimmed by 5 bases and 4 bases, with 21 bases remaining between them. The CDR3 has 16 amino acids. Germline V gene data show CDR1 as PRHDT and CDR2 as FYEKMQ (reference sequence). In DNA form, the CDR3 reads TGTGCCAGCAGCCCTAGCCGGGACTCAGCCCGGTACGAGCAGTACTTC. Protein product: CASSPSRDSARYEQYF. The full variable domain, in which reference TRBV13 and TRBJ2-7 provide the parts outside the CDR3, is AAGVIQSPRHLIKEKRETATLKCYPIPRHDTVYWYQQGPGQDPQFLISFYEKMQSDKGSIPDRFSAQQFSDYHSELNMSSLELGDSALYFCASSPSRDSARYEQYFGPGTRLTVT.

In nucleotides, the CDR3 is TGTGCCAGCAGCTTCGGACTGGGCGATGAGCAGTTCTTC. This gives the protein CASSFGLGDEQFF. J is TRBJ2-1 and V is TRBV7-3; D possibly corresponds to TRBD2 (5 bases). Germline loops: CDR1 SGHTA, CDR2 FQGTGA. The ends were cut back, 3 bases at V and 8 bases at J, with 11 bases in the middle. The CDR3 contains 13 residues.

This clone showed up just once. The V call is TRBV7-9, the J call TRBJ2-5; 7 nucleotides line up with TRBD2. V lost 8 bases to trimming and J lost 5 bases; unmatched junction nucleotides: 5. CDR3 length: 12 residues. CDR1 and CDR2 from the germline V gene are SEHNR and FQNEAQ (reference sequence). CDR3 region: CASGGDAETQYF. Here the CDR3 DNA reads TGTGCCAGCGGGGGGGACGCCGAGACCCAGTACTTC.

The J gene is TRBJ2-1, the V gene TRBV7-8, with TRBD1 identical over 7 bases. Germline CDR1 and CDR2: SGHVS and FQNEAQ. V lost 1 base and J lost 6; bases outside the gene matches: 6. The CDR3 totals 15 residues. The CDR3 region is CASSLGQGGVNEQFF. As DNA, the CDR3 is TGTGCCAGCAGCTTAGGACAGGGTGGTGTCAATGAGCAGTTCTTC.

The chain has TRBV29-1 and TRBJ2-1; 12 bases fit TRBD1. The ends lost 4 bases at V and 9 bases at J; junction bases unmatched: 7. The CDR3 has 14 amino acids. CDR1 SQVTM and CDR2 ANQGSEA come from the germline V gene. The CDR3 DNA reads TGCAGCGTTGGGGGACAGGGGGCGGAAGGTGAGCAGTTCTTC. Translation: CSVGGQGAEGEQFF.

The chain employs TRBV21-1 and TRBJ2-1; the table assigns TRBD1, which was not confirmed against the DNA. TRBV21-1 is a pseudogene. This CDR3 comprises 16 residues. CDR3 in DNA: TGTGCCAGCAGCAAGACCGGGACAGGGGGCTTGGATGAGCAGTTCTTC. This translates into CASSKTGTGGLDEQFF.

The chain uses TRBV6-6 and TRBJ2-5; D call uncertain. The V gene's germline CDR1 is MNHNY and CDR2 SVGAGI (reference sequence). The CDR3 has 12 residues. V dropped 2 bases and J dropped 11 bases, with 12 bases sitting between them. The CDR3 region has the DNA TGTGCCAGCAGTTACGACCGAGTGGAGCAGTACTTC. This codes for CASSYDRVEQYF.

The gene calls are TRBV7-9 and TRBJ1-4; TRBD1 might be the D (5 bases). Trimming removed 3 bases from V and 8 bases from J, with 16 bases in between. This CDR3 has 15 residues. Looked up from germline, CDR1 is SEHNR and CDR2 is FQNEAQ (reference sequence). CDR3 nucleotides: TGTGCCAGCAGCTTGAGCCCACAGGTGGGAGAAAAACTGTTTTTT. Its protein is CASSLSPQVGEKLFF. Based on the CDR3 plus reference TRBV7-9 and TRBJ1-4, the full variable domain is DTGVSQNPRHKITKRGQNVTFRCDPISEHNRLYWYRQTLGQGPEFLTYFQNEAQLEKSRLLSDRFSAERPKGSFSTLEIQRTEQGDSAMYLCASSLSPQVGEKLFFGSGTQLSVL.

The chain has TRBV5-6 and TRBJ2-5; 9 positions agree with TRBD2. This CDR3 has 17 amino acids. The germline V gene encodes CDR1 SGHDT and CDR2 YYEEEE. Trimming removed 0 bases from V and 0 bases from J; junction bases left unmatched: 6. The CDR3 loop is CASSLAATSGDQETQYF. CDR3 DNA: TGTGCCAGCAGCTTGGCTGCGACTAGCGGAGACCAAGAGACCCAGTACTTC. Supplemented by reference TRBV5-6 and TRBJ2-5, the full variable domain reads DAGVTQSPTHLIKTRGQQVTLRCSPKSGHDTVSWYQQALGQGPQFIFQYYEEEERQRGNFPDRFSGHQFPNYSSELNVNALLLGDSALYLCASSLAATSGDQETQYFGPGTRLLVL.

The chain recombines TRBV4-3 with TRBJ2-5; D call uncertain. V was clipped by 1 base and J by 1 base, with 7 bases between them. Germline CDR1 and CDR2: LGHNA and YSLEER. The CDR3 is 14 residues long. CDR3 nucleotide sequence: TGCGCCAGCAGCCAAGGCGGTACCCAAGAGACCCAGTACTTC. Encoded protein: CASSQGGTQETQYF.

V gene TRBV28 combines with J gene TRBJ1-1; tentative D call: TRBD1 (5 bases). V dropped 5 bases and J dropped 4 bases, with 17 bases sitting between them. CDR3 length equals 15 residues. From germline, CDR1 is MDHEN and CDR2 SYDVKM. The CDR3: CASSPAAGWFTEAFF. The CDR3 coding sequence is TGTGCCAGCAGTCCCGCGGCAGGGTGGTTCACTGAAGCTTTCTTT.

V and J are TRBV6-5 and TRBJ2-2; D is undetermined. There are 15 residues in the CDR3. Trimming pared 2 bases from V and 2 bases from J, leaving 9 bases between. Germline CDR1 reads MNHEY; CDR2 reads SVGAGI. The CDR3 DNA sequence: TGTGCCAGCAGTTACGGCGGTATAAACACCGGGGAGCTGTTTTTT. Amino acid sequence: CASSYGGINTGELFF.

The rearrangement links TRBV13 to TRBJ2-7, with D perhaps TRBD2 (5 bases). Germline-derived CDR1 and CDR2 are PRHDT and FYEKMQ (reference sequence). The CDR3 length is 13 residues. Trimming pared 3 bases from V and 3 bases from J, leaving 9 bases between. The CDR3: CASSLTGIYEQYF. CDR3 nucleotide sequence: TGTGCCAGCAGCTTGACGGGGATCTACGAGCAGTACTTC.